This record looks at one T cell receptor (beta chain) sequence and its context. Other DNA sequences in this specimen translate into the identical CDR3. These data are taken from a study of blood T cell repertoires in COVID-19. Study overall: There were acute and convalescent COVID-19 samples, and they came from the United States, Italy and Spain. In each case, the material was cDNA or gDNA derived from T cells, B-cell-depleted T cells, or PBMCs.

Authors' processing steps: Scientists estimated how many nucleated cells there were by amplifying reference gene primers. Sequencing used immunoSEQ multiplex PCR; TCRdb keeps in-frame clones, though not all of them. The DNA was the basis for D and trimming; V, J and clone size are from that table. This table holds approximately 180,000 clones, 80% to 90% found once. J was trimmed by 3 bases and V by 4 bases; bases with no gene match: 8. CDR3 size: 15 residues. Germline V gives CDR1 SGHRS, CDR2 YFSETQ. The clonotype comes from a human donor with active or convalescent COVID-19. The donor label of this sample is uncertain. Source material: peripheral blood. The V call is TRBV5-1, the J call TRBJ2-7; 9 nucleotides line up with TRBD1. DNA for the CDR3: TGCGCCAGCAGCAAACAGCCGGGACAGGGCTACGAGCAGTACTTC. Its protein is CASSKQPGQGYEQYF. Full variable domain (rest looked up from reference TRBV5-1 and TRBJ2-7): KAGVTQTPRYLIKTRGQQVTLSCSPISGHRSVSWYQQTPGQGLQFLFEYFSETQRNKGNFPGRFSGRQFSNSRSEMNVSTLELGDSALYLCASSKQPGQGYEQYFGPGTRLTVT.